The 20 T cell receptor beta chains below all came from one sample that was sequenced in a study of spatial heterogeneity in lung cancer (dated by TCRdb to between 2018 and 2021). The library was built by means of 5' RACE. Sequencing was carried out with a NextSeq 500. TCRdb cleaned the public reads at Q25 with fastp, built clones with MiXCR and kept in-frame beta chains. Rows with a matching CDR3 protein are joined into one entry that keeps the most common DNA and genes. This sample lists around 92,000 distinct CDR3 sequences; roughly 12% were detected once. The top ten clonotypes cover 35% to 50% of the sample. This specimen's time point label, interpreted: sample taken at primary tumor resection. The starting material was PBMCs, obtained at surgery. The receptors come from a male donor with early-stage non-small cell lung cancer.

About this clonotype itself: Just one base apart from a much larger clone, this may be a read error. The conserved phenylalanine or tryptophan normally closing the CDR3 is absent here, so this likely arose from a read error. This chain joins TRBV7-9 and TRBJ2-3; 8 bases map to TRBD1. The V gene end was trimmed by 3 bases and the J gene end by 6 bases; junction bases not matched to a gene: 5. This CDR3 comprises 14 residues. CDR1 is SEHNR, CDR2 FQNEAQ, per germline (reference sequence). This CDR3 reads CASSFGQGADTQYL. Written as DNA, the CDR3 is TGTGCCAGCAGCTTTGGCCAGGGGGCGGATACGCAGTATCTT.

The chain has TRBV11-2 and TRBJ2-1; maybe TRBD2 (5 bases). The CDR3 is 14 amino acids. Trimming left V 4 bases short and J 5 bases short, with 12 bases between. Germline V lookup: CDR1 SGHAT, CDR2 FQNNGV. The CDR3 DNA is TGTGCCAGCAGCTCCTTACTAGAACACAATGAGCAGTTCTTC. Protein: CASSSLLEHNEQFF.

This clonotype was found many times. This sequence joins TRBV20-1 and TRBJ2-2; D unresolved. The CDR3 is 13 amino acids. Germline CDR1 is DFQATT and CDR2 is SNEGSKA (reference sequence). V lost 1 base and J 3 bases, leaving 6 bases between the germline ends. The DNA of the CDR3 is TGCAGTGCTAGAGTGGTGGACACCGGGGAGCTGTTTTTT. Protein sequence: CSARVVDTGELFF.

This clonotype was observed a handful of times. J is TRBJ2-5 and V is TRBV7-2; 8 bases align to TRBD1. Germline V CDR1 and CDR2: SGHTA, FQGNSA. This CDR3 region has 14 residues. The V and J ends lost 2 bases and 5 bases, in that order; junction bases with no gene match: 4. The CDR3 DNA follows: TGTGCCAGCAGCTTACAGGGGGCCTGGGAGACCCAGTACTTC. It yields the protein CASSLQGAWETQYF. Drawing the rest from reference TRBV7-2 and TRBJ2-5, the complete variable domain is GAGVSQSPSNKVTEKGKDVELRCDPISGHTALYWYRQSLGQGLEFLIYFQGNSAPDKSGLPSDRFSAERTGGSVSTLTIQRTQQEDSAVYLCASSLQGAWETQYFGPGTRLLVL.

The chain is built from TRBV6-1 and TRBJ2-1; D possibly matches TRBD1 or TRBD2 (5 bases each). Deletions cut 4 bases from V and 8 bases from J, with 12 bases between. Germline CDR1 reads MNHNS; CDR2 reads SASEGT. This CDR3 spans 13 amino acids. In DNA, the CDR3 is TGTGCCAGCAGTGTGCCAGGGAGCCATGAGCAGTTCTTC. Its translation: CASSVPGSHEQFF.

Many counts were recorded for this clonotype. The J gene is TRBJ1-1, the V gene TRBV29-1; 8 positions match TRBD1. CDR1 SQVTM and CDR2 ANQGSEA come from the germline V gene. The CDR3 is made up of 12 amino acids. After removal of 3 bases from V and 4 bases from J, the junction contained 1 base not matched to a gene. Written as DNA, the CDR3 is TGCAGCGTTGACAGGGGGCCCACTGAAGCTTTCTTT. The encoded protein is CSVDRGPTEAFF.

This clonotype has ten or more counts. J is TRBJ2-1 and V is TRBV6-2 or TRBV6-3; a weak D match, TRBD1 (6 bases). V dropped 4 bases and J dropped 2 bases, with 9 bases sitting between them. Germline CDR1 and CDR2: MNHEY and SVGEGT. The CDR3 has 14 amino acids. The CDR3, as DNA: TGTGCCAGCAGTTCCTCAGGGGCCTACAATGAGCAGTTCTTC. As protein: CASSSSGAYNEQFF.

The sample holds a few counts of this clonotype. This sequence joins TRBV20-1 and TRBJ2-1; D may be TRBD1 (6 bases). Germline V gene data show CDR1 as DFQATT and CDR2 as SNEGSKA (reference sequence). V was shortened by 8 bases and J by 8 bases, with 13 bases between the two germline ends. This CDR3 comprises 11 residues. For the CDR3, the DNA is TGCAGTAGCAACAGGGTGGATGAGCAGTTCTTC. This sequence encodes CSSNRVDEQFF.

With respect to this clonotype: A single base separates this from a much larger clone, so it may be a read error. The chain employs TRBV5-1 and TRBJ2-5; D might be TRBD2 (5 bases). Germline loops: CDR1 SGHRS, CDR2 YFSETQ. The CDR3 is 16 residues long. The CDR3 region is CTSSLDRMGAEETQYF. The CDR3 DNA is TGCACCAGCAGCTTGGATCGAATGGGAGCTGAAGAGACCCAGTACTTC.

In its sample, this clonotype was seen once. This chain links TRBV20-1 with TRBJ2-7, with 10 nucleotides matching TRBD2. Germline CDR1 is DFQATT and CDR2 is SNEGSKA (reference sequence). Trimming cost V 1 base and J 3 bases; bases outside gene matches: 0. The CDR3 sequence is 13 residues long. Written as DNA, the CDR3 is TGCAGTGCTAGAGTAGCGGGGGGCTACGAGCAGTACTTC. It yields the protein CSARVAGGYEQYF.

The chain joins TRBV20-1 to TRBJ2-7; TRBD1 might be the D (5 bases). The ends were cut back, 6 bases at V and 2 bases at J, with 8 bases in the middle. The germline V gene encodes CDR1 DFQATT and CDR2 SNEGSKA (reference sequence). The CDR3 is 11 residues long. The DNA for the CDR3 is TGCAGTGCCCGGACAACCTACGAGCAGTACTTC. Translating gives CSARTTYEQYF.

This sequence joins TRBV2 and TRBJ1-4; no firm D call. The CDR3 spans 12 residues. CDR1 and CDR2 from the germline V gene are SNHLY and FYNNEI. Trimming pared 7 bases from V and 6 bases from J, leaving 9 bases between. The CDR3 is CASTPVDEKLFF. In DNA form, the CDR3 reads TGTGCCAGCACCCCCGTCGATGAAAAACTGTTTTTT. Complete variable domain (other parts from reference TRBV2 and TRBJ1-4): EPEVTQTPSHQVTQMGQEVILRCVPISNHLYFYWYRQILGQKVEFLVSFYNNEISEKSEIFDDQFSVERPDGSNFTLKIRSTKLEDSAMYFCASTPVDEKLFFGSGTQLSVL.

Note on this clonotype: One base away lies a much larger clone, so this may be a sequencing read error. This chain connects TRBV7-9 to TRBJ1-1; D unresolved. Trimming took off 4 bases at V and 8 bases at J, with 20 bases between the two ends. Germline CDR1 SEHNR, CDR2 FQNEAQ (reference sequence). There are 15 residues in the CDR3. CDR3: CASSSRALEHLEAFF. The CDR3 coding sequence is TGTGCCAGCAGCTCAAGGGCCCTTGAGCACCTGGAAGCTTTCTTT.

This clonotype was counted ten times or more. This sequence joins TRBV28 and TRBJ2-1; TRBD2 agrees at 9 bases. With 2 bases clipped from V and 9 bases from J, the junction kept 8 bases outside the gene matches. The CDR3 sequence is 15 residues long. CDR1 is MDHEN and CDR2 is SYDVKM in the germline V gene. The CDR3 region is CASSLVLAGPSEQFF. In nucleotides, the CDR3 is TGTGCCAGCAGTTTAGTCCTAGCGGGGCCCAGTGAGCAGTTCTTC. Looking up the rest from reference TRBV28 and TRBJ2-1 gives the full variable domain: DVKVTQSSRYLVKRTGEKVFLECVQDMDHENMFWYRQDPGLGLRLIYFSYDVKMKEKGDIPEGYSVSREKKERFSLILESASTNQTSMYLCASSLVLAGPSEQFFGPGTRLTVL.

This clonotype has ten or more counts. The V and J genes are TRBV6-2 or TRBV6-3 and TRBJ2-7; TRBD2 matches at 9 bases. Germline-derived CDR1 and CDR2 are MNHEY and SVGEGT. This CDR3 has 15 amino acids. The trim removed 6 bases at V and 0 bases at J, leaving 6 bases unmatched. The DNA of the CDR3 is TGTGCCAGCAGCCCCAGGACTAGCGCCTCCTACGAGCAGTACTTC. Amino acid sequence: CASSPRTSASYEQYF.

The sample holds a few counts of this clonotype. The chain employs TRBV5-1 and TRBJ2-3; 7 positions match TRBD2. Per germline, CDR1 SGHRS and CDR2 YFSETQ. This CDR3 comprises 17 residues. V gave up 0 bases and J gave up 0 bases; unmatched junction bases: 7. The CDR3 region has the DNA TGCGCCAGCAGCTTGGGCCTAACTAGCGATAGCACAGATACGCAGTATTTT. Amino acid sequence: CASSLGLTSDSTDTQYF.

The chain joins TRBV7-9 to TRBJ2-7; 7 bases line up with TRBD1. Germline assignment: CDR1 SEHNR and CDR2 FQNEAQ (reference sequence). Trimming removed 5 bases from V and 7 bases from J; junction bases left unmatched: 14. This CDR3 has 15 residues. DNA of the CDR3: TGTGCCAGCAGCGGTACGGGACAGACAAGAGAAGAGCAGTACTTC. Its protein product is CASSGTGQTREEQYF.

The chain uses TRBV11-2 and TRBJ2-3; TRBD2 might be the D (6 bases). The CDR3 runs 15 residues. Germline V gene sequence: CDR1 SGHAT, CDR2 FQNNGV. V gave up 2 bases and J gave up 4 bases, with 13 bases separating them. The CDR3 loop is CASSLRGTQADTQYF. The DNA of the CDR3 is TGTGCCAGCAGCTTACGGGGGACTCAAGCAGATACGCAGTATTTT.

This clonotype was observed a handful of times. The V call is TRBV2, the J call TRBJ2-1, with 8 bases fitting TRBD2. This CDR3 comprises 15 residues. V shed 6 bases, J shed 3 bases, and the junction held 7 bases outside the gene matches. Per the germline V gene, CDR1 is SNHLY and CDR2 is FYNNEI. The CDR3 coding sequence is TGTGCCAGCAGCTACATAGCGGGAAGCTACAATGAGCAGTTCTTC. It encodes CASSYIAGSYNEQFF.

The chain links TRBV28 to TRBJ2-3; 9 positions match TRBD2. CDR1 and CDR2 from the germline V gene are MDHEN and SYDVKM. V was clipped by 2 bases and J by 6 bases; unmatched bases: 12. The CDR3 runs to 17 residues. CDR3 sequence reads: CASSLDSGRGGWDTQYF. The CDR3 DNA sequence: TGTGCCAGCAGTTTAGATAGCGGGAGAGGGGGATGGGATACGCAGTATTTT.